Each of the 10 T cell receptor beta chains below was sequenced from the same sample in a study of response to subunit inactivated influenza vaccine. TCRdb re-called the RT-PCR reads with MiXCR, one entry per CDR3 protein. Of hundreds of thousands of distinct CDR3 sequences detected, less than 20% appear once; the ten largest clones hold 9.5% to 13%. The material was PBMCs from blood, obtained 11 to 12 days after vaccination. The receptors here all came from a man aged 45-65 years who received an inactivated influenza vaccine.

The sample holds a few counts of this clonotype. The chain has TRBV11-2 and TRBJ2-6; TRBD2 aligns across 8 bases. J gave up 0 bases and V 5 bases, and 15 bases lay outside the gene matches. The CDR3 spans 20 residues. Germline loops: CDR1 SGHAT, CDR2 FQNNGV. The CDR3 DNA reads TGTGCCAGCAGCAAAACCGGGACTAGGGGTGCCCTCTCTGGGGCCAACGTCCTGACTTTC. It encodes CASSKTGTRGALSGANVLTF.

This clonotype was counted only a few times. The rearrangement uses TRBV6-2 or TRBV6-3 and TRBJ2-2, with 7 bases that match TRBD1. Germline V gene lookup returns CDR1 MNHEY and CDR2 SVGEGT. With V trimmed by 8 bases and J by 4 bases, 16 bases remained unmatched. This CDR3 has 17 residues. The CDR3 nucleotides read TGTGCCAGCGTATCCCCCCGGACAGGACGGTCCACCGGGGAGCTGTTTTTT. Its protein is CASVSPRTGRSTGELFF.

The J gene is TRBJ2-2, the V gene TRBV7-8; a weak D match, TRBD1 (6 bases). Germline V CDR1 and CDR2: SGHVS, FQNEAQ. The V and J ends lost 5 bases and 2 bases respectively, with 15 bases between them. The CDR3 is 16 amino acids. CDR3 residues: CASSLVEGVNTGELFF. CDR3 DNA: TGTGCCAGCAGCCTCGTTGAGGGGGTAAACACCGGGGAGCTGTTTTTT. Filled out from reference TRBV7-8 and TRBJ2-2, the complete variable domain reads GAGVSQSPRYKVAKRGQDVALRCDPISGHVSLFWYQQALGQGPEFLTYFQNEAQLDKSGLPSDRFFAERPEGSVSTLKIQRTQQEDSAVYLCASSLVEGVNTGELFFGEGSRLTVL.

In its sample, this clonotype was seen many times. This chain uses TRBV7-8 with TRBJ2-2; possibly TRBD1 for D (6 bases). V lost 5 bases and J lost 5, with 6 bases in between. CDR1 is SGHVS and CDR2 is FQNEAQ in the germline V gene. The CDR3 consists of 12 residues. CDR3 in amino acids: CASSTGTGELFF. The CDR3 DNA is TGTGCCAGCAGCACAGGGACCGGGGAGCTGTTTTTT.

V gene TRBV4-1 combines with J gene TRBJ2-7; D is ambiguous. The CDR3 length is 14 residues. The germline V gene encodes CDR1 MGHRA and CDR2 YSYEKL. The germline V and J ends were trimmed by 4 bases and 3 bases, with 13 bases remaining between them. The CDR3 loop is CASSPHISYYEQYF. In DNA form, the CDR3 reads TGCGCCAGCAGCCCACACATCTCGTACTACGAGCAGTACTTC.

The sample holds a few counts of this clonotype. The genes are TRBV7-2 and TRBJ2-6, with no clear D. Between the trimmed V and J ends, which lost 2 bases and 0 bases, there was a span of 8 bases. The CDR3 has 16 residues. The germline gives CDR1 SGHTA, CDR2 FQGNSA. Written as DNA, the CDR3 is TGTGCCAGCAGCTTAAGGGAAAGCTCTGGGGCCAACGTCCTGACTTTC. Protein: CASSLRESSGANVLTF.

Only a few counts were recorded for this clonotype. The chain's CDR3 is CASSSSGQDNSPLHF. The CDR3 DNA sequence: TGCGCCAGCAGCTCTTCAGGACAGGATAATTCACCCCTCCACTTT. The chain employs TRBV5-1 and TRBJ1-6; 7 bases map to TRBD1. The CDR3 length is 15 residues. J lost 5 bases, V lost 3 bases, and 5 bases had no gene match. Germline assignment: CDR1 SGHRS and CDR2 YFSETQ.

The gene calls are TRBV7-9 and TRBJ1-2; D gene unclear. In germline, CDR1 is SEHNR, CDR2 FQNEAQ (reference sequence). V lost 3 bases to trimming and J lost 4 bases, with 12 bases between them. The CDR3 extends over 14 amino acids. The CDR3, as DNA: TGTGCCAGCAGCTTCGGCGGTGAGGGCTATGGCTACACCTTC. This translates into CASSFGGEGYGYTF. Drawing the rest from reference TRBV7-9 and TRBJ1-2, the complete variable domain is DTGVSQNPRHKITKRGQNVTFRCDPISEHNRLYWYRQTLGQGPEFLTYFQNEAQLEKSRLLSDRFSAERPKGSFSTLEIQRTEQGDSAMYLCASSFGGEGYGYTFGSGTRLTVV.

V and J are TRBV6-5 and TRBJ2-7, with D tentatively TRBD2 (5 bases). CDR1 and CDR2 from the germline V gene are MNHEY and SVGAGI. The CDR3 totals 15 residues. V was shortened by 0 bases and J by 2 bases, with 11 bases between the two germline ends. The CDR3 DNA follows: TGTGCCAGCAGTTACTCCACGGGGTACCCCTACGAGCAGTACTTC. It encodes CASSYSTGYPYEQYF.

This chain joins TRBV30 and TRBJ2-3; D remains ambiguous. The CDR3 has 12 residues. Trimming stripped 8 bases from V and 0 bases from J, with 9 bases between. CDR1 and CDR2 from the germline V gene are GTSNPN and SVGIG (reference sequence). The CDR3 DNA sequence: TGTGCCGTCGGCTTAAGCACAGATACGCAGTATTTT. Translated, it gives CAVGLSTDTQYF.